The 8 T cell receptor beta chains reported below all come from one sample, sequenced in a study of shared clonotypes between healthy human individuals. Produced via immunoSEQ multiplex PCR; TCRdb's table is partial and in-frame only. Of a few million clones in the sample, about 94% were seen once. Specimen: naive CD4+ T cells sorted from blood. The sample's subset: CD45RA+ positively selected. These receptors all stem from a man between 18 and 35 years old in good health.

The genes are TRBV18 and TRBJ2-1; D not resolved. The CDR3 has 12 residues. Between the trimmed V and J ends, which lost 4 bases and 5 bases, there was a span of 6 bases. Germline V gives CDR1 KGHSH, CDR2 LQKENI. The CDR3 region is CASSRMNNEQFF. The DNA of the CDR3 is TGTGCCAGCTCACGAATGAACAATGAGCAGTTCTTC.

The CDR3: CASSLGEVGSYEQYF. Written as DNA, the CDR3 is TGTGCCAGCAGCTTGGGGGAGGTTGGCTCCTACGAGCAGTACTTC. The chain recombines TRBV11-2 with TRBJ2-7, with a possible D match to TRBD2 (6 bases). This CDR3 spans 15 amino acids. CDR1 is SGHAT, CDR2 FQNNGV, per germline. The V gene lost 3 bases and the J gene lost 0 bases, with 12 bases spanning the gap.

This clone appeared once. The chain combines TRBV30 with TRBJ1-1; D is uncertain. The germline V gene has CDR1 GTSNPN and CDR2 SVGIG (reference sequence). The CDR3 covers 14 residues. The ends were cut back, 3 bases at V and 7 bases at J, with 18 bases in the middle. CDR3 in amino acids: CAWSEPGPLSEAFF. CDR3 bases: TGTGCCTGGAGCGAGCCGGGCCCCTTAAGTGAAGCTTTCTTT.

V and J are TRBV30 and TRBJ1-1, with TRBD1 matching 7 bases. The CDR3 is 12 amino acids. From germline, CDR1 is GTSNPN and CDR2 SVGIG (reference sequence). The ends lost 4 bases at V and 5 bases at J; junction bases unmatched: 4. CDR3 residues: CAWNSRGTEAFF. The CDR3 DNA follows: TGTGCCTGGAACTCCAGGGGGACTGAAGCTTTCTTT.

DNA of the CDR3: TGTGCCAGCAGTTTACTTGGGACTAGTGCCTACGAGCAGTACTTC. Translation: CASSLLGTSAYEQYF. The chain joins TRBV27 to TRBJ2-7, with 8 nucleotides matching TRBD2. The V gene end was trimmed by 2 bases and the J gene end by 2 bases; junction bases not matched to a gene: 5. Germline values: CDR1 MNHEY, CDR2 SMNVEV (reference sequence). This CDR3 contains 15 residues.

This chain connects TRBV5-4 to TRBJ1-2; D is undetermined. Trimming pared 4 bases from V and 5 bases from J, leaving 18 bases between. This CDR3 contains 15 residues. Germline V gene sequence: CDR1 SGHNT, CDR2 YYREEE (reference sequence). The CDR3 bases are TGTGCCAGCAGCCCCCTATATGCAGGCGATTATGGCTACACCTTC. Its translation: CASSPLYAGDYGYTF.

The V gene is TRBV4-1, the J gene TRBJ2-1; 7 bases are shared with TRBD2. Trimming removed 0 bases from V and 2 bases from J; junction bases left unmatched: 7. Germline CDR1 and CDR2: MGHRA and YSYEKL. The CDR3 totals 17 residues. The CDR3 DNA follows: TGCGCCAGCAGCCAAGATAGGCGCGGGGGACCCTACAATGAGCAGTTCTTC. Residues: CASSQDRRGGPYNEQFF.

The chain joins TRBV5-1 to TRBJ1-3; 7 bases match TRBD1. The CDR3 length is 18 residues. The junction had 13 bases not matched to a gene; V was cut back by 4 bases and J by 0 bases. CDR1 is SGHRS and CDR2 is YFSETQ in the germline V gene. The CDR3 bases are TGCGCCAGCAGCCCCAGGGGGACAAGCGCGGGCTCTGGAAACACCATATATTTT. Protein: CASSPRGTSAGSGNTIYF.